What follows are 6 T cell receptor beta chains derived from one specimen sequenced in a study of T cells in Graves' hyperthyroidism and ophthalmopathy. RNA transcripts yielded amplified TCR beta CDR3 regions. Using the HTBI primer set, a first-round RT-PCR was run on the TCR CDR3. TCRdb recomputed calls from the multiplex PCR reads with MiXCR, one row per CDR3 protein. Here the sample spans more than 300,000 distinct CDR3 sequences, around 20% being singletons. The specimen was blood. These receptors all stem from a man younger than 35 with Graves' ophthalmopathy.

Note on this clonotype: This sequence may be a read error, since a much larger clone differs from it by one base. The chain carries TRBV2 and TRBJ2-5; TRBD2 matches at 11 bases. Judging by the DNA end, TRBJ2-1 fits better; the J call may be wrong. The CDR3 is 19 residues long. Germline CDR1 reads SNHLY; CDR2 reads FYNNEI. CDR3 loop: CASSYSGAEVAGGLETQFF. In nucleotides, the CDR3 is TGTGCCAGCAGTTACTCGGGTGCTGAGGTAGCGGGGGGGCTTGAGACCCAGTTCTTC.

This chain joins TRBV11-3 and TRBJ2-2; a possible D gene is TRBD1 (6 bases). The CDR3 length is 16 residues. Trimming removed 3 bases from V and 4 bases from J, with 15 bases in between. CDR1 SGHNT and CDR2 YENEEA come from the germline V gene. The CDR3 protein is CASSFVSGDITGELFF. The CDR3 DNA reads as TGTGCCAGCAGCTTCGTTTCAGGGGATATCACCGGGGAGCTGTTTTTT. Supplemented by reference TRBV11-3 and TRBJ2-2, the full variable domain reads EAGVVQSPRYKIIEKKQPVAFWCNPISGHNTLYWYLQNLGQGPELLIRYENEEAVDDSQLPKDRFSAERLKGVDSTLKIQPAELGDSAVYLCASSFVSGDITGELFFGEGSRLTVL.

V is TRBV2 and J is TRBJ1-1; TRBD1 aligns across 12 bases. Germline V CDR1 and CDR2: SNHLY, FYNNEI. This CDR3 is 15 amino acids long. V gave up 6 bases and J gave up 13 bases; unmatched junction bases: 15. The CDR3 here is CASSAHRDRGPVDFF. The CDR3 nucleotides are TGTGCCAGCAGCGCCCACCGGGACAGGGGGCCGGTAGATTTCTTT.

The V and J genes are TRBV2 and TRBJ1-1, with 8 nucleotides matching TRBD1. J gave up 11 bases and V 5 bases, and 16 bases lay outside the gene matches. Germline V gives CDR1 SNHLY, CDR2 FYNNEI. The CDR3 spans 15 residues. The CDR3 DNA follows: TGTGCCAGCAGTACAGGACAGGGTGGAGCCGGGCAGGCTTTCTTT. Amino acids: CASSTGQGGAGQAFF.

This clonotype has a count of ten or more. This chain uses TRBV2 with TRBJ2-4, with D perhaps matching TRBD1 (5 bases). The CDR3 is 14 amino acids. V lost 3 bases and J 0 bases, leaving 6 bases between the germline ends. The germline V gene has CDR1 SNHLY and CDR2 FYNNEI. Here the CDR3 reads CASSETVAKNIQYF. In DNA, the CDR3 is TGTGCCAGCAGTGAGACAGTAGCCAAAAACATTCAGTACTTC.

This clonotype showed up many times. V is TRBV6-5 and J is TRBJ2-1; TRBD2 matches 9 bases. CDR1 and CDR2 (germline): MNHEY, SVGAGI. Losses at the gene ends were 0 bases for V and 5 bases for J; bases not matched to a gene: 11. The CDR3 has 18 amino acids. The CDR3: CASSYSRSRGGGDNEQFF. The CDR3 bases are TGTGCCAGCAGTTACTCGCGATCGCGGGGCGGGGGGGACAATGAGCAGTTCTTC.